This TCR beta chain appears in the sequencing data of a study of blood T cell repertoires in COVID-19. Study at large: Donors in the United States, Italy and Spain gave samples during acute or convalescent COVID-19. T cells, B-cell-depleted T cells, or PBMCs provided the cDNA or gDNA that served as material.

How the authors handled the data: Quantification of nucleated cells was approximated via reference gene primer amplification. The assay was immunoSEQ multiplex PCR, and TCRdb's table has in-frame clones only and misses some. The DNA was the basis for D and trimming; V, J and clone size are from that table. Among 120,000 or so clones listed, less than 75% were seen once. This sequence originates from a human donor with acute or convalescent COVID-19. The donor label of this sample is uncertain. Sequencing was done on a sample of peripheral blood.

The CDR3 nucleotides are TGTGCCAGCAGCTGGGGAGGGACCGCGCGCGAGACCCAGTACTTC. Translated: CASSWGGTARETQYF. The chain employs TRBV7-6 and TRBJ2-5, with 7 bases fitting TRBD2. The V segment lost 4 bases and the J segment 5 bases; nucleotides outside the gene matches: 10. Looked up from germline, CDR1 is SGHVS and CDR2 is FNYEAQ. CDR3 length: 15 amino acids.